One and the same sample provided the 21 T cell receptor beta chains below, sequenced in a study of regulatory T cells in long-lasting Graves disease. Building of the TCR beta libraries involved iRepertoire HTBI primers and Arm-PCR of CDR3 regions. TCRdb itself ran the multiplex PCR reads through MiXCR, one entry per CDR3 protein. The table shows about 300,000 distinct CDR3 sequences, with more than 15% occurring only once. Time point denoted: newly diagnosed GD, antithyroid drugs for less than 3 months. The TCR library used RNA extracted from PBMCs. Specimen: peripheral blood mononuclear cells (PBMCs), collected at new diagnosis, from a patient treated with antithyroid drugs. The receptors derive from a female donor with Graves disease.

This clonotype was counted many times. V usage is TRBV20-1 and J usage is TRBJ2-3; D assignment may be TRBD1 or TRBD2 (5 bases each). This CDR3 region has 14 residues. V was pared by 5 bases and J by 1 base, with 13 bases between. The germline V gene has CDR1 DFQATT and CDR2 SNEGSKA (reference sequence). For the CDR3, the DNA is TGCAGTGCTGAAACAGGAGGCGGCACAGATACGCAGTATTTT. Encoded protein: CSAETGGGTDTQYF.

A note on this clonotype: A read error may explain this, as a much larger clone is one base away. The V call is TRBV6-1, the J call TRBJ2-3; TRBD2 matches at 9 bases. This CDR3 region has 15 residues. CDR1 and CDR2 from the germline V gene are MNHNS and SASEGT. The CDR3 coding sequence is TGCGCCAGCAGTGACCTAGCGGGATTGACAGATACGCAGTATTTT. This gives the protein CASSDLAGLTDTQYF.

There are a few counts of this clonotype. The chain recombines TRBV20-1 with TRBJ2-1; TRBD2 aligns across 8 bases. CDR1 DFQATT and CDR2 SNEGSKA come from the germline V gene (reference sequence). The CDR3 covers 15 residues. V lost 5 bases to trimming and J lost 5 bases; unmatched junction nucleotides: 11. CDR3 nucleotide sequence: TGCAGTGCTGCCTCCGGGACTAGATCAGACAATGAGCAGTTCTTC. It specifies CSAASGTRSDNEQFF.

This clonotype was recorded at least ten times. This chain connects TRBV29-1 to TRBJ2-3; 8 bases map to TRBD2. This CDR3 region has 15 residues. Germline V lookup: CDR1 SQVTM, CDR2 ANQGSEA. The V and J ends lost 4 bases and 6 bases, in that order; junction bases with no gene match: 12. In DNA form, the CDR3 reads TGCAGCGTTGGGACTATGACGGGAGGGGGGGATACGCAGTATTTT. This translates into CSVGTMTGGGDTQYF.

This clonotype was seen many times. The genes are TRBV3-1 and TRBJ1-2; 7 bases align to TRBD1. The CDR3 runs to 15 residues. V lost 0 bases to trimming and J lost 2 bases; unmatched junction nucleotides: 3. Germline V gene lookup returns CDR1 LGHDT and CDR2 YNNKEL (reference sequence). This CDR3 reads CASSQDRGQNYGYTF. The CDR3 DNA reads TGTGCCAGCAGCCAAGATAGGGGACAGAACTATGGCTACACCTTC.

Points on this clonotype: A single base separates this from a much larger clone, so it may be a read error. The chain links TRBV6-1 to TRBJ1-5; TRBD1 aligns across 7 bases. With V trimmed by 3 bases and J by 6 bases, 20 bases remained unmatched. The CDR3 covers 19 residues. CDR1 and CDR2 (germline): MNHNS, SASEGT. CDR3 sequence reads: CASSEWGDSREDFGQPQHF. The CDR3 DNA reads TGTGCCAGCAGTGAGTGGGGGGACAGTCGAGAGGATTTCGGTCAGCCCCAGCATTTT.

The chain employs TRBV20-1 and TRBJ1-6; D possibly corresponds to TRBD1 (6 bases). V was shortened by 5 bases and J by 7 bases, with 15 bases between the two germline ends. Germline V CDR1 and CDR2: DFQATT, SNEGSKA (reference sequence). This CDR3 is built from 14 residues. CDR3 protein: CSAGETGRNSPLHF. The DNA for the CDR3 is TGCAGTGCTGGGGAAACAGGGAGGAATTCACCCCTCCACTTT.

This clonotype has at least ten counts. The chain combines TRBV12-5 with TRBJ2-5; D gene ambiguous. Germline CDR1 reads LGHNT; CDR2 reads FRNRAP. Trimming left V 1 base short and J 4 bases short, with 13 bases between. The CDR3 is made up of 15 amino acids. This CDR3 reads CASGLGTTRPETQYF. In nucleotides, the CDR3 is TGTGCTAGTGGTTTGGGGACCACCCGTCCAGAGACCCAGTACTTC.

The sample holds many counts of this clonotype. This CDR3 is CASSPLAAYEQYF. The CDR3 coding sequence is TGTGCCAGCTCACCGCTAGCGGCTTACGAGCAGTACTTC. The rearrangement joins TRBV18 to TRBJ2-7; 7 nucleotides line up with TRBD2. The V gene's germline CDR1 is KGHSH and CDR2 LQKENI. This CDR3 has 13 residues. J lost 4 bases, V lost 3 bases, and 3 bases had no gene match.

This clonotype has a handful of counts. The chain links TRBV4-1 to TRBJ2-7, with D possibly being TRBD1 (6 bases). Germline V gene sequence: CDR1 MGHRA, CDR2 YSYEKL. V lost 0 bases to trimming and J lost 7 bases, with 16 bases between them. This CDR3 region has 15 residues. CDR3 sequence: CASSQETGRPGEQYF. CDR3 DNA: TGCGCCAGCAGCCAAGAGACAGGCCGGCCGGGGGAGCAGTACTTC.

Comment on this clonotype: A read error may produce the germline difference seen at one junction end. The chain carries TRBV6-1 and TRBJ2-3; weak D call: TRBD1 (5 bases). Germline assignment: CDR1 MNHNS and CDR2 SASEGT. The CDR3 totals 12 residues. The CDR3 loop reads CASRGQTETQYF. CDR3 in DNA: TGTGCCAGCAGGGGGCAAACAGAAACGCAGTATTTT.

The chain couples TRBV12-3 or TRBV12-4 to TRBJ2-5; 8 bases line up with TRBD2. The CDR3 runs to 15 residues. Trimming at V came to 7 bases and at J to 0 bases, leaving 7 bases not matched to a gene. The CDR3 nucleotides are TGTGCCAGCAACCTCCCGGGGGGGTACCAAGAGACCCAGTACTTC. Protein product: CASNLPGGYQETQYF.

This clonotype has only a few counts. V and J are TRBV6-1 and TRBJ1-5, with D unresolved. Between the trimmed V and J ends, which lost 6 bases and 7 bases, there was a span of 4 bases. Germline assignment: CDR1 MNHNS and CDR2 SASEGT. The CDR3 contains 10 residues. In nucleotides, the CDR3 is TGTGCCAGCAGCGGACAGCCCCAGCATTTT. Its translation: CASSGQPQHF.

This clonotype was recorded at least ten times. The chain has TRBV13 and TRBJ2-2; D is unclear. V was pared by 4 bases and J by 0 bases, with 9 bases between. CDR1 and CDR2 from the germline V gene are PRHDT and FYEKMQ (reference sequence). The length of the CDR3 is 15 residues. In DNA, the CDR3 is TGTGCCAGCAGCTCTCTCGGAGCGAACACCGGGGAGCTGTTTTTT. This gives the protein CASSSLGANTGELFF.

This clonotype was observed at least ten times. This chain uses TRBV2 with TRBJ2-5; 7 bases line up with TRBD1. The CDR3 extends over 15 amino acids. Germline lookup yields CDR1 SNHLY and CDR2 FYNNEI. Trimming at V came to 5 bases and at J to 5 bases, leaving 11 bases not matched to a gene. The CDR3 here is CASSRRQGVVETQYF. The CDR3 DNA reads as TGTGCCAGCAGTAGACGACAGGGTGTAGTGGAGACCCAGTACTTC.

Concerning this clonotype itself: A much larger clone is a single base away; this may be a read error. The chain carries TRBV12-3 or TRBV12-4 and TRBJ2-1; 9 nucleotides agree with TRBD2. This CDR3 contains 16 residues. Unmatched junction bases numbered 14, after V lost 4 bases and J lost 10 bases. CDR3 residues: CASSSKSGRNSYEQFF. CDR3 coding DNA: TGTGCCAGCAGTTCAAAGAGCGGGAGGAACTCCTACGAGCAGTTCTTC.

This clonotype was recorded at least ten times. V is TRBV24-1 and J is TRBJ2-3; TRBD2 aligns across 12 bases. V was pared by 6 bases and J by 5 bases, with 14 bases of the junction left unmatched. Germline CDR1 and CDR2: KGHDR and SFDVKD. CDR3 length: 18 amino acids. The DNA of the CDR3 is TGTGCCACCAGTCCGGCGACTAGCGGGAGAATCGTACAAGATACGCAGTATTTT. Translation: CATSPATSGRIVQDTQYF.

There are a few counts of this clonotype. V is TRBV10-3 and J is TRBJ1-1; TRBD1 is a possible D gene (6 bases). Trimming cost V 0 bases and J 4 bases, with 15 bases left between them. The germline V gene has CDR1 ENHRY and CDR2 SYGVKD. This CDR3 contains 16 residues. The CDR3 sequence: CAISESRRGASTEAFF. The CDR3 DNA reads TGTGCCATCAGTGAGTCCCGACGGGGGGCGAGCACTGAAGCTTTCTTT.

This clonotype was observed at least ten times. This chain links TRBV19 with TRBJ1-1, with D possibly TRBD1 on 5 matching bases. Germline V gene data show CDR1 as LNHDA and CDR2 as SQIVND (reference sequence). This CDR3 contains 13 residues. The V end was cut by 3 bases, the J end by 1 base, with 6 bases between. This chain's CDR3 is CASSMGTNTEAFF. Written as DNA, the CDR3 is TGTGCCAGTAGTATGGGGACGAACACTGAAGCTTTCTTT.

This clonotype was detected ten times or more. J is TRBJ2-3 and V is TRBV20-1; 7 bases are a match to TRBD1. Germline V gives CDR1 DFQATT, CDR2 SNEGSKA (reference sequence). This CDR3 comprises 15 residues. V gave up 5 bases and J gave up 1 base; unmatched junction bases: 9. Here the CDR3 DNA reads TGCAGTGCTGGCCCCGGGGACAGCCGCACAGATACGCAGTATTTT. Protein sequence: CSAGPGDSRTDTQYF.

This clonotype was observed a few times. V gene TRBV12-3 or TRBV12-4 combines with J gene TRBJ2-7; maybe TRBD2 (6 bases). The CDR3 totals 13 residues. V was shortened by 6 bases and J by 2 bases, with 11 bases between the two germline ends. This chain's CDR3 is CASSFPGAYEQYF. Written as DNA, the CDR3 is TGTGCCAGCAGCTTCCCGGGGGCCTACGAGCAGTACTTC.